This T cell receptor beta chain was sequenced in a study of shared clonotypes between healthy human individuals. The overall study: With ages of 18 to 49, the donors were a couple of women and a few men.

V was cut by 3 bases and J by 5 bases, with 8 bases left in between. Per the germline V gene, CDR1 is LNHDA and CDR2 is SQIVND (reference sequence). The CDR3 has 13 amino acids. This clone was seen a handful of times. In the original analysis: ImmunoSEQ output held junction-only sequences without quality scores, so filtering differed. Method: immunoSEQ multiplex PCR; TCRdb's copy keeps in-frame clones and lacks some. V and J calls and clone size are copied from that table; D and trimming were computed from the DNA. The sample comprises roughly 500,000 clones, about four fifths of which are singletons, and roughly 13% rests with the top ten. Genomic DNA for unsorted samples, which was extracted with the QIAamp DNA Blood Mini kit, came from about 90 million PBMCs.

The sequence was collected from a woman aged 40 to 50 in good health. Some clones in this sample may be carry-over from other donors' samples. The chain links TRBV19 to TRBJ1-5; D is uncertain. The sequenced material came from PBMCs. The CDR3 is CASSMTSDQPQHF. The CDR3 DNA is TGTGCCAGTAGTATGACCAGCGATCAGCCCCAGCATTTT.